What follows describes a single T cell receptor beta chain. TCRdb's table, derived via immunoSEQ multiplex PCR, lists solely in-frame clones and lacks some. The table has 72,000 or so clones, about 93% seen once. Each patient relapsed following autologous stem cell transplantation, and prior brentuximab vedotin exposure differed. The entry originates in a study of PD-1 blockade in classical Hodgkin lymphoma. Sequencing was performed on peripheral blood mononuclear cells (PBMCs), taken at baseline. The sequence was obtained from a human donor with classical Hodgkin lymphoma.

This CDR3 is CASSLDRFSNQPQHF. The DNA for the CDR3 is TGTGCCAGCAGTTTAGACAGGTTTAGCAATCAGCCCCAGCATTTT. The chain uses TRBV27 and TRBJ1-5; perhaps TRBD1 as D (6 bases). Trimming left V 2 bases short and J 0 bases short, with 8 bases between. The CDR3 has 15 residues. CDR1 is MNHEY and CDR2 is SMNVEV in the germline V gene (reference sequence).